The clone carrying this T cell receptor (beta chain) was seen a handful of times. The antigen remains unidentified. The record originates from a study of cytomegalovirus exposure and HLA in healthy donors. Broader study findings: Through in vitro validation, a few CMV-associated chains were shown to be specific for CMV antigens.

The PCR used 60 Vbeta and 13 Jbeta primers. TCRdb keeps only in-frame clones here, not all; method: immunoSEQ multiplex PCR. The table shows roughly 61,000 clones, with 75% to 85% occurring only once. Between the trimmed V and J ends, which lost 0 bases and 12 bases, there was a span of 15 bases. The length of the CDR3 is 13 residues. Germline V lookup: CDR1 SGHDT, CDR2 YYEEEE. This TCR came from a male donor in good health and CMV-seronegative. The material sequenced was PBMCs. The chain is built from TRBV5-6 and TRBJ1-1, with D perhaps matching TRBD1 (5 bases). CDR3 amino acids: CASSLDIPGPTFF. The CDR3 DNA follows: TGTGCCAGCAGCTTGGATATTCCAGGGCCAACTTTCTTT.